The 18 T cell receptor beta chains presented below share a single source sample, sequenced in a study of spatial heterogeneity in lung cancer. Study outcomes and limitations: Tumoral mutation counts were tracked by counts of expanded intratumoral alpha and beta TCRs.

As for time point: sample taken at primary tumor resection. Antigen specificity for these receptors is unknown. Each CDR3 protein gets one entry after TCRdb re-called the 5' RACE reads with MiXCR. Here the sample spans about 15,000 distinct CDR3 sequences, under 8% being singletons. The sample consisted of lung tumor tissue, taken at surgery. These receptors all come from a male donor with early-stage non-small cell lung cancer.

Ten or more counts support this clonotype. The rearrangement joins TRBV7-9 to TRBJ1-5; 7 nucleotides line up with TRBD1. Trimming took 4 bases from V and 9 from J; bases not matched to a gene: 6. There are 13 residues in the CDR3. In germline, CDR1 is SEHNR, CDR2 FQNEAQ (reference sequence). In DNA, the CDR3 is TGTGCCAGCAGCTCCCAGGGGGGGAGGCCCCAGCATTTT. Its protein product is CASSSQGGRPQHF.

DNA for the CDR3: TGTGCCAGCAGCTCGATCCCTGGGACACAGAAGACCCAGTACTTC. Its protein product is CASSSIPGTQKTQYF. The chain couples TRBV5-6 to TRBJ2-5, with D possibly being TRBD1 (6 bases). CDR3 length equals 15 residues. In germline, CDR1 is SGHDT, CDR2 YYEEEE. The germline V and J ends were trimmed by 3 bases and 6 bases, with 18 bases remaining between them.

This clonotype was seen a handful of times. This CDR3 is CSARSPGTGRNTEAFF. CDR3 nucleotides: TGCAGTGCTCGAAGTCCCGGGACAGGGAGGAACACTGAAGCTTTCTTT. The rearrangement uses TRBV20-1 and TRBJ1-1; 9 bases match TRBD1. Germline V gives CDR1 DFQATT, CDR2 SNEGSKA (reference sequence). Losses at the gene ends were 5 bases for V and 1 base for J; bases not matched to a gene: 11. The CDR3 runs 16 residues.

This clonotype was seen ten or more times. The rearrangement uses TRBV12-3 or TRBV12-4 and TRBJ1-4; D uncertain. CDR3 size: 16 residues. V was shortened by 5 bases and J by 7 bases, with 20 bases between the two germline ends. DNA of the CDR3: TGTGCCAGCAGTCCCGAGGAAAACCGCCGTGGTGAAAAACTGTTTTTT. Residues: CASSPEENRRGEKLFF.

This clonotype showed up many times. The chain carries TRBV30 and TRBJ1-5; D not resolved. CDR3 size: 13 residues. Deletions cut 3 bases from V and 7 bases from J, with 13 bases between. Germline V CDR1 and CDR2: GTSNPN, SVGIG (reference sequence). The chain's CDR3 is CAWSEMEGQPQHF. CDR3 sequence (DNA): TGTGCCTGGAGCGAAATGGAGGGACAGCCCCAGCATTTT.

This clonotype has ten or more counts. The chain joins TRBV25-1 to TRBJ1-6; unclear D gene. This CDR3 is built from 15 residues. V lost 2 bases and J 5 bases, leaving 10 bases between the germline ends. CDR1 is MGHDK and CDR2 is SYGVNS in the germline V gene. The CDR3 loop reads CASSETGPNNSPLHF. As DNA, the CDR3 is TGTGCCAGCAGTGAAACTGGGCCTAATAATTCACCCCTCCACTTT.

This clonotype was detected many times. The V call is TRBV4-1, the J call TRBJ1-4; D remains ambiguous. The CDR3 extends over 16 amino acids. The V gene's germline CDR1 is MGHRA and CDR2 YSYEKL. Trimming cost V 0 bases and J 5 bases, with 13 bases left between them. The CDR3 sequence is CASSQDGQAGNEKLFF. The CDR3 region has the DNA TGCGCCAGCAGCCAAGATGGCCAGGCGGGGAATGAAAAACTGTTTTTT.

This clonotype was recorded many times. The chain has TRBV15 and TRBJ1-5; D gene ambiguous. The length of the CDR3 is 13 residues. V gave up 3 bases and J gave up 3 bases, with 6 bases separating them. Germline V gives CDR1 LNHNV, CDR2 YYDKDF (reference sequence). The CDR3 is CATSSHPNQPQHF. The DNA for the CDR3 is TGTGCCACCAGCAGCCACCCCAATCAGCCCCAGCATTTT.

Ten or more counts support this clonotype. The rearrangement links TRBV19 to TRBJ2-7, with a possible D match to TRBD1 (6 bases). The length of the CDR3 is 13 residues. V was pared by 6 bases and J by 1 base, with 10 bases between. Germline values: CDR1 LNHDA, CDR2 SQIVND (reference sequence). CDR3 coding DNA: TGTGCCAGTAGCGGCCAGGGGTCCTACGAGCAGTACTTC. Protein product: CASSGQGSYEQYF.

This clonotype was recorded a few times. The rearrangement links TRBV5-6 to TRBJ1-2; D remains unclear. The V gene lost 4 bases and the J gene lost 4 bases, with 14 bases spanning the gap. The CDR3 extends over 14 amino acids. Germline loops: CDR1 SGHDT, CDR2 YYEEEE. The CDR3 bases are TGTGCCAGCAGCGCGAAACCTAGGGCCTATGGCTACACCTTC. Translated, it gives CASSAKPRAYGYTF.

The gene calls are TRBV3-1 and TRBJ2-3, with D hard to call. Per the germline V gene, CDR1 is LGHDT and CDR2 is YNNKEL (reference sequence). The CDR3 has 13 residues. V was pared by 2 bases and J by 6 bases, with 9 bases between. CDR3 DNA: TGTGCCAGCAGCCAAAGAGGACCGGATACGCAGTATTTT. It translates to CASSQRGPDTQYF.

This clonotype turned up a few times. The chain links TRBV5-1 to TRBJ2-1; the D gene is possibly TRBD1 (7 bases). Between the trimmed V and J ends, which lost 1 base and 5 bases, there was a span of 13 bases. Germline assignment: CDR1 SGHRS and CDR2 YFSETQ. The CDR3 contains 15 residues. DNA of the CDR3: TGCGCCAGCAGCTTGATGGAGGGGGCGGACAATGAGCAGTTCTTC. Encoded protein: CASSLMEGADNEQFF.

In this sample, this clonotype turned up a few times. The chain couples TRBV27 to TRBJ2-5, with D possibly being TRBD2 (5 bases). CDR1 is MNHEY and CDR2 is SMNVEV in the germline V gene (reference sequence). CDR3 size: 13 residues. V was shortened by 6 bases and J by 2 bases, with 10 bases between the two germline ends. As DNA, the CDR3 is TGTGCCAGCAGAGCGGACCGGCAAGAGACCCAGTACTTC. It yields the protein CASRADRQETQYF.

Concerning this clonotype: At one end the junction does not follow the germline gene, possibly because of a read error. This chain connects TRBV5-1 to TRBJ1-1; D might be TRBD1 (5 bases). CDR3 length: 13 residues. The germline V gene encodes CDR1 SGHRS and CDR2 YFSETQ. The CDR3 DNA is TGCGCCAGCTGCTTGGGGGTGAACACTGAAGCTTTCTTT. The encoded protein is CASCLGVNTEAFF.

This clonotype rates as medium-sized. The chain recombines TRBV19 with TRBJ2-2, with 8 bases identical to TRBD1. Unmatched junction bases numbered 11, after V lost 9 bases and J lost 8 bases. Germline loops: CDR1 LNHDA, CDR2 SQIVND (reference sequence). This CDR3 has 14 amino acids. The CDR3 sequence: CASSTGAVLGELFF. The DNA of the CDR3 is TGTGCCAGCTCGACAGGGGCCGTTCTGGGGGAGCTGTTTTTT. The variable domain in full, completed from reference TRBV19 and TRBJ2-2, reads DGGITQSPKYLFRKEGQNVTLSCEQNLNHDAMYWYRQDPGQGLRLIYYSQIVNDFQKGDIAEGYSVSREKKESFPLTVTSAQKNPTAFYLCASSTGAVLGELFFGEGSRLTVL.

This clonotype has only a few counts. The rearrangement joins TRBV20-1 to TRBJ2-7, with D maybe TRBD1 (5 bases). The CDR3 spans 16 residues. Germline V gene data show CDR1 as DFQATT and CDR2 as SNEGSKA (reference sequence). V was trimmed by 0 bases and J by 6 bases, leaving 21 bases between them. CDR3 sequence reads: CSARDLRQGILGEQYF. CDR3 in DNA: TGCAGTGCTAGAGATCTCCGGCAGGGAATCCTCGGCGAGCAGTACTTC.

This clonotype has more than one count but fewer than ten. V and J are TRBV27 and TRBJ1-5; D remains ambiguous. Germline lookup yields CDR1 MNHEY and CDR2 SMNVEV (reference sequence). CDR3 size: 13 residues. With 0 bases removed from V and 6 bases from J, the gap between germline ends came to 6 bases. CDR3 protein: CASSLSGPQPQHF. Here the CDR3 DNA reads TGTGCCAGCAGTTTATCAGGGCCTCAGCCCCAGCATTTT.

Ten or more counts support this clonotype. The J gene is TRBJ1-1, the V gene TRBV24-1; D is undetermined. The CDR3 is made up of 12 amino acids. Trimming stripped 3 bases from V and 9 bases from J, with 10 bases between. Germline CDR1 reads KGHDR; CDR2 reads SFDVKD. CDR3 loop: CATSDRRVQAFF. The CDR3 DNA is TGTGCCACCAGTGATCGGCGGGTACAAGCTTTCTTT.